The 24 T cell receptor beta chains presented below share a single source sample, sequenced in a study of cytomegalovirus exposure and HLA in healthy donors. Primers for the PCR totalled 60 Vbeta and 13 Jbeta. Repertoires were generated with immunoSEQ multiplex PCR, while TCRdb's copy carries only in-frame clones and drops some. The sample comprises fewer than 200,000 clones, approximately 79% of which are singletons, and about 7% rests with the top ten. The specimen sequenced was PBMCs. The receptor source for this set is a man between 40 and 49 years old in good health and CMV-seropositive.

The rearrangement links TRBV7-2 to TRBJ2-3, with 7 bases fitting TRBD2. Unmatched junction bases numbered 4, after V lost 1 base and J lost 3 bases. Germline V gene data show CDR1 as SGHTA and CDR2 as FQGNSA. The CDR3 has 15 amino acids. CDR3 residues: CASSLGWDYTDTQYF. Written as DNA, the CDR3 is TGTGCCAGCAGCTTAGGGTGGGACTATACAGATACGCAGTATTTT.

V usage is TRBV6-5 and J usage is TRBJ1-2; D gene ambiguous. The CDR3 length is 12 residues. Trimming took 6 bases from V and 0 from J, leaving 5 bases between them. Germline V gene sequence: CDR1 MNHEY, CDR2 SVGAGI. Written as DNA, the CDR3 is TGTGCCAGCAGGCTACCTAACTATGGCTACACCTTC. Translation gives CASRLPNYGYTF.

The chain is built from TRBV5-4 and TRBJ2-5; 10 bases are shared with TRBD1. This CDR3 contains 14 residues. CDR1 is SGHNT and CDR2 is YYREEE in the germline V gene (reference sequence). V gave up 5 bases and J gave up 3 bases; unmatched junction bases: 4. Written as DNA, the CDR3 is TGTGCCAGCAGAGGGGACAGGGGTGAAGAGACCCAGTACTTC. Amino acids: CASRGDRGEETQYF.

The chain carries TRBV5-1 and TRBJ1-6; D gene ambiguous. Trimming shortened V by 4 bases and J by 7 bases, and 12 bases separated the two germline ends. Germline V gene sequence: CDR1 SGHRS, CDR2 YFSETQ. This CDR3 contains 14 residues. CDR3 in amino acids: CASSLPGVNSPLHF. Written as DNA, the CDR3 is TGCGCCAGCAGCCTCCCCGGGGTAAATTCACCCCTCCACTTT.

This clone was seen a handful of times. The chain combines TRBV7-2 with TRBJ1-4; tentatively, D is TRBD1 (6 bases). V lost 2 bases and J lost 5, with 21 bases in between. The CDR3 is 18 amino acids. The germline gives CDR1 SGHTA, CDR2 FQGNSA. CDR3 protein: CASSLKFRGGGLNEKLFF. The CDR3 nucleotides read TGTGCCAGCAGCTTAAAGTTTAGAGGGGGGGGGTTGAATGAAAAACTGTTTTTT.

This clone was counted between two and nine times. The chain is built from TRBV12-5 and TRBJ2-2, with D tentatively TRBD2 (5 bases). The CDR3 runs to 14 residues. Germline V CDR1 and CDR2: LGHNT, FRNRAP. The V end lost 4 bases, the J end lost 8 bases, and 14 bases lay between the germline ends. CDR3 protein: CASGWSGLGGELFF. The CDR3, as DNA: TGTGCTAGTGGTTGGAGCGGACTTGGGGGGGAGCTGTTTTTT. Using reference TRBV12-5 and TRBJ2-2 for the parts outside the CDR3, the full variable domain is DARVTQTPRHKVTEMGQEVTMRCQPILGHNTVFWYRQTMMQGLELLAYFRNRAPLDDSGMPKDRFSAEMPDATLATLKIQPSEPRDSAVYFCASGWSGLGGELFFGEGSRLTVL.

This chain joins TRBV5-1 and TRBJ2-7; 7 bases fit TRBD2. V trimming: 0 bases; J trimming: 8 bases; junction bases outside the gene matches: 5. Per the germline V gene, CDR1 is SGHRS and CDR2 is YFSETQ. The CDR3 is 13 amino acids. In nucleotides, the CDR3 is TGCGCCAGCAGCTTGGCGTCGGGAGGACAGCAGTACTTC. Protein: CASSLASGGQQYF.

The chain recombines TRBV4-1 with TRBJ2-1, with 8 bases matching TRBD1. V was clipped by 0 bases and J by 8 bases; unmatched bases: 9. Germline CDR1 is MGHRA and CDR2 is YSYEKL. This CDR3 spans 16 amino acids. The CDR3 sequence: CASSQDLAGGSDEQFF. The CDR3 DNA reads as TGCGCCAGCAGCCAAGATTTGGCAGGGGGCTCGGATGAGCAGTTCTTC.

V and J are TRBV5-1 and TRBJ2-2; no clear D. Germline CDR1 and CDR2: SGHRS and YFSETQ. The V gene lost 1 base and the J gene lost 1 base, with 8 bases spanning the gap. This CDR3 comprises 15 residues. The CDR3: CASSLLSGNTGELFF. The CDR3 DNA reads TGCGCCAGCAGCTTGCTCTCCGGGAACACCGGGGAGCTGTTTTTT.

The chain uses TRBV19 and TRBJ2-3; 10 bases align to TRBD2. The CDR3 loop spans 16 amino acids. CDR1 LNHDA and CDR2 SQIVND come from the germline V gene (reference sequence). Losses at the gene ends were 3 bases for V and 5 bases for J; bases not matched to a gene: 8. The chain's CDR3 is CASSIGTSVSRDTQYF. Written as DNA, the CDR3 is TGTGCCAGTAGTATTGGGACTAGCGTTTCGAGAGATACGCAGTATTTT.

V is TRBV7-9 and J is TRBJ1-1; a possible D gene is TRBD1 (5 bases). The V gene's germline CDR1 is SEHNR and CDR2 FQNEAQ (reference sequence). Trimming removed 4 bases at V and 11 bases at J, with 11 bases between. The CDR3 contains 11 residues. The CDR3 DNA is TGTGCCAGCAGCTCGCAGGGTGACGCTTTCTTT. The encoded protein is CASSSQGDAFF.

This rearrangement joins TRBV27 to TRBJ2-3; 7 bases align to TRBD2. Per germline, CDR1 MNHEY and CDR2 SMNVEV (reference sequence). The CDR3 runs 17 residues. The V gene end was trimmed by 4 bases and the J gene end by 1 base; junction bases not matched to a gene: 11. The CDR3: CASSSSPGLLRTDTQYF. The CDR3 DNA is TGTGCCAGCAGTTCGTCCCCGGGACTACTACGCACAGATACGCAGTATTTT.

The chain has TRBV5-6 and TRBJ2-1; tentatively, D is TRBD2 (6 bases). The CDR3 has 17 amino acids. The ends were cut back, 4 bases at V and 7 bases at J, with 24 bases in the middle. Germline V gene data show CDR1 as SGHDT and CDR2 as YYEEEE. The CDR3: CASSPQYRRGSGNEQFF. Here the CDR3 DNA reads TGTGCCAGCAGCCCCCAGTACCGGCGGGGCTCCGGTAATGAGCAGTTCTTC.

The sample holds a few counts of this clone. The CDR3 reads CASSVAGLAENEQYF. CDR3 sequence (DNA): TGTGCCAGCAGTGTTGCGGGACTAGCGGAAAACGAGCAGTACTTC. The chain is built from TRBV2 and TRBJ2-5; 11 nucleotides align to TRBD2. TRBJ2-7 explains the end of the DNA better; the J call may be wrong. Germline V gene data show CDR1 as SNHLY and CDR2 as FYNNEI. CDR3 length: 15 amino acids.

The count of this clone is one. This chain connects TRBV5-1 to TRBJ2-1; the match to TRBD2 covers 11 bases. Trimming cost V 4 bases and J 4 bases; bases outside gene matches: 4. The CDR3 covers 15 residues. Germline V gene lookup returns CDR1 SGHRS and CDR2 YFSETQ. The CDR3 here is CASSPGLAGYNEQFF. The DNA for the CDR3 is TGCGCCAGCAGCCCCGGACTAGCGGGTTACAATGAGCAGTTCTTC. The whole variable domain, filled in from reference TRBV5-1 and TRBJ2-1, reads KAGVTQTPRYLIKTRGQQVTLSCSPISGHRSVSWYQQTPGQGLQFLFEYFSETQRNKGNFPGRFSGRQFSNSRSEMNVSTLELGDSALYLCASSPGLAGYNEQFFGPGTRLTVL.

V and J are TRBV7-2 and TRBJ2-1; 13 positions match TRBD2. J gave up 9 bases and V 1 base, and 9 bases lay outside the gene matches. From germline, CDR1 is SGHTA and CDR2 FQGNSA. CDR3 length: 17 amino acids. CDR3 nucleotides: TGTGCCAGCAGCTTAGACGTACTAGCGGGGGGGCCGGGTGAGCAGTTCTTC. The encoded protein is CASSLDVLAGGPGEQFF.

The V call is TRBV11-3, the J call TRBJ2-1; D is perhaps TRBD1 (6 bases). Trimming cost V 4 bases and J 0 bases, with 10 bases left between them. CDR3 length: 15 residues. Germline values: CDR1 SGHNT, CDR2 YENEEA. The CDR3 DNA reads TGTGCCAGCAGCTCAGGGGCTAACTCCTACAATGAGCAGTTCTTC. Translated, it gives CASSSGANSYNEQFF.

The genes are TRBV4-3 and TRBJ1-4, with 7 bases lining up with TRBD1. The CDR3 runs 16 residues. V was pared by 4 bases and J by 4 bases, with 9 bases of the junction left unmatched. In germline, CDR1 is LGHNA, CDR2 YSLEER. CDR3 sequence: CASSRTTGTVNEKLFF. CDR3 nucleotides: TGCGCCAGCAGCCGCACGACCGGGACAGTTAATGAAAAACTGTTTTTT.

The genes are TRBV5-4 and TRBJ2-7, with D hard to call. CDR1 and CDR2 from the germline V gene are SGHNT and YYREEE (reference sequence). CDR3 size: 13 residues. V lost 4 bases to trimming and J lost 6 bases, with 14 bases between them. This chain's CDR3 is CASSAPRSAEQYF. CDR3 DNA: TGTGCCAGCAGCGCCCCTAGATCAGCCGAGCAGTACTTC.

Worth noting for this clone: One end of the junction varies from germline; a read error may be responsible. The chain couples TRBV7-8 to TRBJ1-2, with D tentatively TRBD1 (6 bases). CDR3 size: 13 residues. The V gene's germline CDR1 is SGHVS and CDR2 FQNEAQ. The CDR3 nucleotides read TGTGCCAGCATCTTAGGGGGGGTGGGTGGCTACACCTTC. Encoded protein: CASILGGVGGYTF.

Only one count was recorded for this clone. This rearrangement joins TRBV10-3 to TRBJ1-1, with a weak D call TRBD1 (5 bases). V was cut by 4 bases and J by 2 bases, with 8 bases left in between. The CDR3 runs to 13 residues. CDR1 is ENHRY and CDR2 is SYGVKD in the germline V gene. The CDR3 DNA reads TGTGCCATCAGTGCGGGGGATAACACTGAAGCTTTCTTT. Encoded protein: CAISAGDNTEAFF.

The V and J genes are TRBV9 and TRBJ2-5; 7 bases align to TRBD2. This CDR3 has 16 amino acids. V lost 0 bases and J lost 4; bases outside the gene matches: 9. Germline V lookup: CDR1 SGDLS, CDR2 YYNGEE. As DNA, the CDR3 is TGTGCCAGCAGCGTAGTTGGACGGGGGGTTGGAGAGACCCAGTACTTC. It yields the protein CASSVVGRGVGETQYF.

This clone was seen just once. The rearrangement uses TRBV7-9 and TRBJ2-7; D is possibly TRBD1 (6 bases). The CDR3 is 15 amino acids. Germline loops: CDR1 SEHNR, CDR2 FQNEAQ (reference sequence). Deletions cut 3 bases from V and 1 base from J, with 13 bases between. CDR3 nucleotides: TGTGCCAGCAGCTTGCAGGGGATGAGGTCCTACGAGCAGTACTTC. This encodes CASSLQGMRSYEQYF.

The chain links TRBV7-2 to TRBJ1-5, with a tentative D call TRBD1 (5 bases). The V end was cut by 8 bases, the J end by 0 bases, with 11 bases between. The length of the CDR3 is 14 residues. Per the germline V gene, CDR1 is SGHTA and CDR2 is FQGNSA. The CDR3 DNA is TGTGCCAGCGGCCTTGACAGTAGCAATCAGCCCCAGCATTTT. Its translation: CASGLDSSNQPQHF.